These 31 T cell receptor beta chains originate from one sample sequenced in a study of T-cell memory formation after mild COVID-19. TCRdb ran MiXCR on the 5' RACE reads and lists one entry per CDR3 protein. The data contain 380,000 or so distinct CDR3 sequences, roughly an eighth of them singletons. The sequencing input was PBMCs or a T cell subset sorted from them (not recorded which). Source of these receptors: a man aged 18 to 30 who had mild COVID-19 (a few samples of this study predate the infection). Cell type and time point are not known.

The chain carries TRBV20-1 and TRBJ2-1; D possibly corresponds to TRBD2 (5 bases). CDR3 length: 15 amino acids. Trimming removed 3 bases at V and 8 bases at J, with 20 bases between. Germline V gives CDR1 DFQATT, CDR2 SNEGSKA (reference sequence). The CDR3 spells CSARGLADRLYEQFF. For the CDR3, the DNA is TGCAGTGCTAGGGGTCTAGCCGACCGATTGTATGAGCAGTTCTTC.

A few counts support this clonotype. The chain carries TRBV30 and TRBJ2-6; D unresolved. CDR1 GTSNPN and CDR2 SVGIG come from the germline V gene (reference sequence). The CDR3 is made up of 17 amino acids. V was trimmed by 3 bases and J by 0 bases, leaving 15 bases between them. CDR3 bases: TGTGCCTGGAGCCCGACCTTACTGTTCTCTGGGGCCAACGTCCTGACTTTC. Translated, it gives CAWSPTLLFSGANVLTF. The variable domain in full, completed from reference TRBV30 and TRBJ2-6, reads SQTIHQWPATLVQPVGSPLSLECTVEGTSNPNLYWYRQAAGRGLQLLFYSVGIGQISSEVPQNLSASRPQDRQFILSSKKLLLSDSGFYLCAWSPTLLFSGANVLTFGAGSRLTVL.

This clonotype was seen more than once but under ten times. The gene calls are TRBV12-3 or TRBV12-4 and TRBJ1-3; D call uncertain. V lost 6 bases, J lost 2 bases, and 8 bases lay in between. The CDR3 runs 13 residues. CDR3 residues: CASSRGAGNTIYF. CDR3 nucleotide sequence: TGTGCCAGCAGCCGGGGAGCTGGAAACACCATATATTTT.

The chain has TRBV4-1 and TRBJ2-7; perhaps TRBD2 as D (7 bases). CDR1 is MGHRA and CDR2 is YSYEKL in the germline V gene. This CDR3 has 14 amino acids. V was clipped by 5 bases and J by 6 bases, with 17 bases between them. CDR3 residues: CASSSNGGAVEQYF. The CDR3 DNA follows: TGCGCCAGCAGCTCAAATGGGGGGGCGGTCGAGCAGTACTTC.

The sample holds many counts of this clonotype. The chain is built from TRBV7-9 and TRBJ2-3; either TRBD1 or TRBD2 may fit D (6 bases each). This CDR3 has 13 residues. Deletions cut 5 bases from V and 2 bases from J, with 8 bases between. Looked up from germline, CDR1 is SEHNR and CDR2 is FQNEAQ (reference sequence). CDR3 loop: CASSGGPTDTQYF. CDR3 DNA sequence: TGTGCCAGCAGCGGGGGGCCCACAGATACGCAGTATTTT. The full variable domain, rest sourced from reference TRBV7-9 and TRBJ2-3, is DTGVSQNPRHKITKRGQNVTFRCDPISEHNRLYWYRQTLGQGPEFLTYFQNEAQLEKSRLLSDRFSAERPKGSFSTLEIQRTEQGDSAMYLCASSGGPTDTQYFGPGTRLTVL.

The chain couples TRBV5-1 to TRBJ2-7; the D gene could be TRBD1 or TRBD2 (7 bases each). Trimming pared 2 bases from V and 7 bases from J, leaving 16 bases between. Germline CDR1 and CDR2: SGHRS and YFSETQ. The CDR3 has 14 residues. This CDR3 reads CASSLREGAREQYV. As DNA, the CDR3 is TGCGCCAGCAGCTTAAGGGAGGGGGCAAGGGAGCAGTACGTC.

The chain carries TRBV6-5 and TRBJ2-7, with D possibly TRBD2 on 5 matching bases. CDR3 length equals 13 residues. Deletions cut 6 bases from V and 4 bases from J, with 13 bases between. Germline V gives CDR1 MNHEY, CDR2 SVGAGI. CDR3 region: CASSQTEGYEQYV. For the CDR3, the DNA is TGTGCCAGCAGCCAGACTGAGGGTTACGAGCAGTACGTC.

This clonotype showed up many times. J is TRBJ2-1 and V is TRBV5-1; D is perhaps TRBD2 (5 bases). The CDR3 has 14 residues. V was shortened by 0 bases and J by 6 bases, with 10 bases between the two germline ends. From germline, CDR1 is SGHRS and CDR2 YFSETQ. The CDR3 nucleotides are TGCGCCAGCAGCTTGGCAGCGGTAGCCAATGAGCAGTTCTTC. This translates into CASSLAAVANEQFF.

This clonotype came up a few times. CDR3 amino acids: CASSQRLAGYNEQFF. CDR3 DNA: TGTGCCAGCAGCCAAAGACTAGCGGGGTACAATGAGCAGTTCTTC. V and J are TRBV4-2 and TRBJ2-1, with 11 bases aligning to TRBD2. V shed 2 bases, J shed 4 bases, and the junction held 1 base outside the gene matches. This CDR3 comprises 15 residues. Germline-derived CDR1 and CDR2 are LGHNA and YNFKEQ.

This chain connects TRBV20-1 to TRBJ2-7; TRBD1 aligns across 7 bases. CDR3 length: 16 amino acids. The V segment lost 6 bases and the J segment 0 bases; nucleotides outside the gene matches: 14. Looked up from germline, CDR1 is DFQATT and CDR2 is SNEGSKA (reference sequence). CDR3 DNA sequence: TGCAGTGCAGGGGACAGCGCCTTGAAAAGCTCCTACGAGCAGTACTTC. Amino acid sequence: CSAGDSALKSSYEQYF.

The chain couples TRBV7-8 to TRBJ2-3; tentatively, D is TRBD1 (5 bases). The germline gives CDR1 SGHVS, CDR2 FQNEAQ. Trimming took 1 base from V and 4 from J, leaving 12 bases between them. The CDR3 has 15 residues. CDR3 sequence: CASSLVGRVPDTQYF. The CDR3 DNA reads as TGTGCCAGCAGCTTAGTGGGCAGGGTCCCAGATACGCAGTATTTT. The whole variable domain, remainder taken from reference TRBV7-8 and TRBJ2-3, is GAGVSQSPRYKVAKRGQDVALRCDPISGHVSLFWYQQALGQGPEFLTYFQNEAQLDKSGLPSDRFFAERPEGSVSTLKIQRTQQEDSAVYLCASSLVGRVPDTQYFGPGTRLTVL.

This chain joins TRBV6-2 or TRBV6-3 and TRBJ1-6, with D possibly being TRBD1 (6 bases). V lost 3 bases and J 10 bases, leaving 16 bases between the germline ends. The CDR3 sequence is 15 residues long. Per the germline V gene, CDR1 is MNHEY and CDR2 is SVGEGT. The chain's CDR3 is CASSYAQGRGSPLHF. CDR3 nucleotide sequence: TGTGCCAGCAGTTATGCACAGGGAAGAGGGTCACCCCTCCACTTT.

This clonotype was seen repeatedly, ten times or more. The genes are TRBV6-5 and TRBJ2-1; 7 bases are a match to TRBD2. Germline V CDR1 and CDR2: MNHEY, SVGAGI. CDR3 length: 16 amino acids. After removal of 5 bases from V and 3 bases from J, the junction contained 10 bases not matched to a gene. In DNA, the CDR3 is TGTGCCAGCAGTGCGTGGGGAGGGCCAGACTACAATGAGCAGTTCTTC. It encodes CASSAWGGPDYNEQFF.

In this sample, this clonotype turned up many times. The rearrangement joins TRBV30 to TRBJ1-5; D remains ambiguous. Germline V gene data show CDR1 as GTSNPN and CDR2 as SVGIG (reference sequence). The CDR3 has 13 amino acids. With 5 bases removed from V and 1 base from J, the gap between germline ends came to 9 bases. CDR3 bases: TGTGCCTGGGGGAGGGAGAGCAATCAGCCCCAGCATTTT. Translation gives CAWGRESNQPQHF.

The chain couples TRBV12-3 or TRBV12-4 to TRBJ1-3, with D uncertain. The CDR3 length is 13 residues. Trimming stripped 7 bases from V and 0 bases from J, with 7 bases between. CDR3 DNA: TGTGCCAGCACGGTGGACTCTGGAAACACCATATATTTT. This codes for CASTVDSGNTIYF.

As for this clonotype: One end of the junction is discordant with germline, which a read error may explain. The chain combines TRBV5-1 with TRBJ2-5; the D call may be TRBD1 or TRBD2 (6 bases each). Germline CDR1 SGHRS, CDR2 YFSETQ. This CDR3 contains 14 residues. The CDR3 spells CASSLGPGEETKYF. The DNA for the CDR3 is TGCGCCAGCAGCTTGGGTCCAGGGGAGGAGACCAAGTACTTC.

A few counts support this clonotype. The CDR3 reads CASSGGGADNEQFF. The CDR3 nucleotides are TGTGCCAGCAGTGGAGGGGGCGCGGACAATGAGCAGTTCTTC. V is TRBV6-5 and J is TRBJ2-1; the D gene is possibly TRBD1 (7 bases). Per the germline V gene, CDR1 is MNHEY and CDR2 is SVGAGI. This CDR3 contains 14 residues. V lost 5 bases and J lost 5, with 13 bases in between.

The J gene is TRBJ1-1, the V gene TRBV4-1, with 7 bases that match TRBD1. The CDR3 length is 15 residues. CDR1 and CDR2 from the germline V gene are MGHRA and YSYEKL. Trimming at V came to 1 base and at J to 4 bases, leaving 6 bases not matched to a gene. The CDR3 reads CASSQGPGGGTEAFF. DNA for the CDR3: TGCGCCAGCAGCCAAGGGCCAGGGGGGGGCACTGAAGCTTTCTTT.

There are a few counts of this clonotype. The CDR3 spells CSATGAGELFF. DNA of the CDR3: TGCAGTGCTACGGGGGCCGGGGAGCTGTTTTTT. This chain connects TRBV20-1 to TRBJ2-2; a possible D gene is TRBD2 (6 bases). Germline values: CDR1 DFQATT, CDR2 SNEGSKA (reference sequence). CDR3 length equals 11 residues. V was trimmed by 4 bases and J by 6 bases, leaving 6 bases between them.

The chain carries TRBV27 and TRBJ1-4; 8 bases agree with TRBD1. Looked up from germline, CDR1 is MNHEY and CDR2 is SMNVEV (reference sequence). Trimming at V came to 5 bases and at J to 1 base, leaving 6 bases not matched to a gene. The CDR3 consists of 16 residues. The CDR3 coding sequence is TGTGCCAGCAGTAACTCCGGGACAGGAACTAATGAAAAACTGTTTTTT. Translated: CASSNSGTGTNEKLFF.

The V gene is TRBV5-5, the J gene TRBJ2-3, with 8 positions matching TRBD1. Germline CDR1 and CDR2: SGHKS and YYEKEE (reference sequence). This CDR3 spans 14 amino acids. Unmatched junction bases numbered 4, after V lost 1 base and J lost 6 bases. In DNA form, the CDR3 reads TGTGCCAGCAGCTTGTCAGGGGGCGGGGATACGCAGTATTTT. Translating it yields CASSLSGGGDTQYF.

The chain uses TRBV20-1 and TRBJ2-6; a possible D gene is TRBD2 (5 bases). CDR1 and CDR2 (germline): DFQATT, SNEGSKA (reference sequence). The CDR3 has 15 residues. The V and J ends lost 0 bases and 4 bases respectively, with 10 bases between them. The CDR3 reads CSARDVGVGANVLTF. In nucleotides, the CDR3 is TGCAGTGCTAGAGATGTGGGAGTCGGGGCCAACGTCCTGACTTTC.

This clonotype has at least ten counts. The V gene is TRBV2, the J gene TRBJ2-7, with D perhaps TRBD1 or TRBD2 (5 bases each). V was shortened by 9 bases and J by 2 bases, with 23 bases between the two germline ends. Germline CDR1 reads SNHLY; CDR2 reads FYNNEI. The CDR3 extends over 16 amino acids. The CDR3 DNA reads TGTGCCAGTCGATTCTCGGGGACGGAGAGGGCCTACGAGCAGTACTTC. Its translation: CASRFSGTERAYEQYF. The whole variable domain, remainder taken from reference TRBV2 and TRBJ2-7, is EPEVTQTPSHQVTQMGQEVILRCVPISNHLYFYWYRQILGQKVEFLVSFYNNEISEKSEIFDDQFSVERPDGSNFTLKIRSTKLEDSAMYFCASRFSGTERAYEQYFGPGTRLTVT.

This clonotype came up a few times. This chain links TRBV24-1 with TRBJ2-7; D is undetermined. There are 16 residues in the CDR3. The ends were cut back, 5 bases at V and 6 bases at J, with 22 bases in the middle. Germline CDR1 and CDR2: KGHDR and SFDVKD. CDR3: CATSGHPGSGSVEQYF. CDR3 nucleotide sequence: TGTGCCACCAGTGGGCATCCTGGGTCCGGTTCGGTCGAGCAGTACTTC.

The chain is built from TRBV20-1 and TRBJ2-3, with TRBD2 matching 9 bases. Germline assignment: CDR1 DFQATT and CDR2 SNEGSKA (reference sequence). Unmatched junction bases numbered 10, after V lost 4 bases and J lost 2 bases. The CDR3 loop spans 16 amino acids. CDR3 region: CSATSTGTSPTDTQYF. CDR3 in DNA: TGCAGTGCTACCTCGACCGGGACTAGCCCCACAGATACGCAGTATTTT.

The genes are TRBV6-6 and TRBJ1-5; D gene unclear. The ends were cut back, 2 bases at V and 7 bases at J, with 6 bases in the middle. Looked up from germline, CDR1 is MNHNY and CDR2 is SVGAGI (reference sequence). The CDR3 length is 12 residues. This CDR3 reads CASSYGEQPQHF. The CDR3 DNA reads TGTGCCAGCAGTTACGGGGAACAGCCCCAGCATTTT.

J is TRBJ2-5 and V is TRBV10-1, with a possible D match to TRBD2 (5 bases). Per germline, CDR1 WNHNN and CDR2 SYGVQD (reference sequence). The CDR3 has 15 amino acids. V lost 11 bases and J lost 5, with 24 bases in between. The CDR3 DNA reads as TGCGCCTCCCACCCGACCGGGCTAGCACGCGAGACCCAGTACTTC. This codes for CASHPTGLARETQYF.

The genes are TRBV6-5 and TRBJ2-5; D uncertain. Trimming pared 5 bases from V and 7 bases from J, leaving 17 bases between. Germline V gene lookup returns CDR1 MNHEY and CDR2 SVGAGI. The CDR3 runs to 14 residues. CDR3 amino acids: CASSPILASGTQYF. CDR3 in DNA: TGTGCCAGCAGTCCGATCTTAGCTTCTGGGACCCAGTACTTC.

This clonotype was found a few times. V and J are TRBV24-1 and TRBJ2-3, with 8 bases aligning to TRBD2. Germline lookup yields CDR1 KGHDR and CDR2 SFDVKD. The trim removed 1 base at V and 0 bases at J, leaving 2 bases unmatched. The CDR3 length is 16 residues. This chain's CDR3 is CATSDFTGGSTDTQYF. CDR3 DNA: TGTGCCACCAGTGATTTCACGGGGGGGAGCACAGATACGCAGTATTTT.

Remarks on this clonotype: One end of the junction varies from germline; a read error may be responsible. CDR3 coding DNA: TGTGCTAGCAGCTTGGGGGACTACGGGAAGACCCAGTACTTC. It yields the protein CASSLGDYGKTQYF. This chain joins TRBV7-7 and TRBJ2-5, with 7 bases fitting TRBD2. There are 14 residues in the CDR3. Germline CDR1 reads SSHAT; CDR2 reads FNYEAQ (reference sequence).

The genes are TRBV25-1 and TRBJ1-2; D perhaps matches TRBD1 (5 bases). This CDR3 is built from 12 residues. The V gene's germline CDR1 is MGHDK and CDR2 SYGVNS. With 4 bases removed from V and 8 bases from J, the gap between germline ends came to 11 bases. The CDR3 nucleotides read TGTGCCAGCAGTGTAGGCAGGGAGGGCTACACCTTC. This encodes CASSVGREGYTF.